The 32 T cell receptor beta chains below all came from one sample that was sequenced in a study of cytomegalovirus exposure and HLA in healthy donors. PCR primers comprised 60 Vbeta and 13 Jbeta primers. The protocol was immunoSEQ multiplex PCR, while the TCRdb copy is restricted to in-frame clones and leaves out a portion. The table lists approximately 120,000 clones, 60% to 75% of them singletons. The source material was PBMCs. All receptors come from a woman aged 45-60 years in good health and CMV-seropositive.

The rearrangement joins TRBV9 to TRBJ1-2, with 9 bases identical to TRBD1. The CDR3 totals 15 residues. From germline, CDR1 is SGDLS and CDR2 YYNGEE. Trimming removed 0 bases from V and 6 bases from J; junction bases left unmatched: 6. This CDR3 is CASSVAQGARNGYTF. The CDR3 DNA reads TGTGCCAGCAGCGTAGCACAGGGGGCGCGGAATGGCTACACCTTC.

The CDR3 sequence is CASSLAAPQETQYF. CDR3 nucleotide sequence: TGTGCCAGCAGCCTCGCCGCGCCCCAAGAGACCCAGTACTTC. The rearrangement joins TRBV28 to TRBJ2-5; D gene ambiguous. Trimming took off 6 bases at V and 1 base at J, with 12 bases between the two ends. Germline V lookup: CDR1 MDHEN, CDR2 SYDVKM. The CDR3 totals 14 residues.

The chain has TRBV18 and TRBJ2-7; D might be TRBD1 (5 bases). Trimming stripped 3 bases from V and 1 base from J, with 16 bases between. The germline gives CDR1 KGHSH, CDR2 LQKENI. The CDR3 has 16 amino acids. In DNA, the CDR3 is TGTGCCAGCTCACCCCCGGAGACAGCTGCTTCCTACGAGCAGTACTTC. Protein sequence: CASSPPETAASYEQYF.

The rearrangement links TRBV7-2 to TRBJ1-6; perhaps TRBD1 as D (6 bases). CDR1 is SGHTA and CDR2 is FQGNSA in the germline V gene. V lost 5 bases to trimming and J lost 7 bases, with 18 bases between them. This CDR3 has 16 amino acids. This CDR3 reads CASSPRGQPRNSPLHF. CDR3 nucleotide sequence: TGTGCCAGCAGCCCGCGGGGGCAGCCCAGAAATTCACCCCTCCACTTT. Based on the CDR3 plus reference TRBV7-2 and TRBJ1-6, the full variable domain is GAGVSQSPSNKVTEKGKDVELRCDPISGHTALYWYRQSLGQGLEFLIYFQGNSAPDKSGLPSDRFSAERTGGSVSTLTIQRTQQEDSAVYLCASSPRGQPRNSPLHFGNGTRLTVT.

This clone was observed a few times. The genes are TRBV6-6 and TRBJ2-2, with 9 bases identical to TRBD1. From germline, CDR1 is MNHNY and CDR2 SVGAGI (reference sequence). This CDR3 has 15 amino acids. Trimming took 6 bases from V and 7 from J; bases not matched to a gene: 9. The CDR3 nucleotides are TGTGCCAGCAGGGAAACAGGGGGCAAGGTCGGGGAGCTGTTTTTT. It yields the protein CASRETGGKVGELFF.

The chain is built from TRBV30 and TRBJ1-2; tentatively, D is TRBD1 (6 bases). Germline assignment: CDR1 GTSNPN and CDR2 SVGIG (reference sequence). The CDR3 consists of 12 residues. Trimming removed 0 bases at V and 8 bases at J, with 10 bases between. The chain's CDR3 is CAWSVKGDGYTF. In DNA form, the CDR3 reads TGTGCCTGGAGTGTAAAGGGGGACGGCTACACCTTC.

In this sample, this clone turned up a few times. The chain is built from TRBV5-1 and TRBJ2-5; 10 positions match TRBD1. From germline, CDR1 is SGHRS and CDR2 YFSETQ. The CDR3 sequence is 15 residues long. Germline trimming cut 4 bases from V and 7 bases from J; bases unmatched to any gene: 10. This CDR3 is CASSTRTGGGGTQYF. The CDR3 nucleotides read TGCGCCAGCAGCACTAGGACAGGGGGAGGCGGGACCCAGTACTTC. The variable domain in full, completed from reference TRBV5-1 and TRBJ2-5, reads KAGVTQTPRYLIKTRGQQVTLSCSPISGHRSVSWYQQTPGQGLQFLFEYFSETQRNKGNFPGRFSGRQFSNSRSEMNVSTLELGDSALYLCASSTRTGGGGTQYFGPGTRLLVL.

A single count supports this clone. The rearrangement uses TRBV9 and TRBJ2-7, with D perhaps matching TRBD2 (7 bases). V was trimmed by 0 bases and J by 6 bases, leaving 13 bases between them. Germline V gene sequence: CDR1 SGDLS, CDR2 YYNGEE. The CDR3 consists of 14 residues. The CDR3 DNA sequence: TGTGCCAGCAGCGTAGGGAGGGGGGGCTCCGAGCAGTACTTC. As protein: CASSVGRGGSEQYF.

This chain links TRBV5-4 with TRBJ2-1; D perhaps matches TRBD2 (6 bases). Trimming took off 4 bases at V and 4 bases at J, with 21 bases between the two ends. CDR3 length: 17 amino acids. Germline CDR1 is SGHNT and CDR2 is YYREEE (reference sequence). CDR3 protein: CASSRQVSGFGYNEQFF. The DNA for the CDR3 is TGTGCCAGCAGCCGACAAGTTAGCGGTTTCGGGTACAATGAGCAGTTCTTC.

This chain uses TRBV7-9 with TRBJ1-1; tentatively, D is TRBD1 (6 bases). The germline gives CDR1 SEHNR, CDR2 FQNEAQ (reference sequence). The germline V and J ends were trimmed by 5 bases and 4 bases, with 14 bases remaining between them. The CDR3 runs 14 residues. The CDR3 reads CASSRTERVTEAFF. CDR3 coding DNA: TGTGCCAGCAGCCGGACAGAGAGGGTCACTGAAGCTTTCTTT.

This clone occurred once. The gene calls are TRBV14 and TRBJ1-2, with D maybe TRBD1 (5 bases). The length of the CDR3 is 14 residues. CDR1 SGHDN and CDR2 FVKESK come from the germline V gene. V lost 4 bases and J lost 5, with 14 bases in between. Written as DNA, the CDR3 is TGTGCCAGCAGCCCCTCGACGGGGGGATATGGCTACACCTTC. Residues: CASSPSTGGYGYTF.

The chain has TRBV4-2 and TRBJ1-5; a possible D gene is TRBD1 (6 bases). V was clipped by 3 bases and J by 3 bases, with 12 bases between them. The germline V gene encodes CDR1 LGHNA and CDR2 YNFKEQ. The CDR3 has 15 amino acids. CDR3 in amino acids: CASSQQGSANQPQHF. DNA of the CDR3: TGTGCCAGCAGCCAGCAGGGGTCAGCCAATCAGCCCCAGCATTTT.

The chain is built from TRBV11-3 and TRBJ2-7; TRBD1 might be the D (5 bases). The CDR3 covers 13 residues. Trimming shortened V by 1 base and J by 3 bases, and 7 bases separated the two germline ends. Germline V lookup: CDR1 SGHNT, CDR2 YENEEA. CDR3 region: CASSLAGIYEQYF. CDR3 DNA sequence: TGTGCCAGCAGCTTAGCAGGGATCTACGAGCAGTACTTC.

This chain links TRBV6-1 with TRBJ2-3; 8 positions agree with TRBD1. Trimming took 3 bases from V and 1 from J; bases not matched to a gene: 6. This CDR3 contains 16 residues. Germline CDR1 MNHNS, CDR2 SASEGT. The CDR3 sequence is CASSDPGGSRTDTQYF. In DNA, the CDR3 is TGTGCCAGCAGTGACCCAGGGGGCTCCCGCACAGATACGCAGTATTTT.

V usage is TRBV6-6 and J usage is TRBJ1-2, with unresolved D. The V gene lost 2 bases and the J gene lost 4 bases, with 8 bases spanning the gap. The CDR3 contains 13 residues. Germline CDR1 MNHNY, CDR2 SVGAGI (reference sequence). This CDR3 reads CASSYETVYGYTF. The DNA of the CDR3 is TGTGCCAGCAGTTACGAAACAGTCTATGGCTACACCTTC.

The rearrangement joins TRBV4-3 to TRBJ2-3, with TRBD1 matching over 9 bases. V dropped 5 bases and J dropped 4; count of bases not matched to a gene: 7. Germline V gene data show CDR1 as LGHNA and CDR2 as YSLEER. This CDR3 is 15 amino acids long. CDR3 in amino acids: CASSGRTGGADTQYF. The CDR3 nucleotides read TGCGCCAGCAGCGGACGAACAGGGGGCGCAGATACGCAGTATTTT.

This clone has more than one count but fewer than ten. J is TRBJ1-5 and V is TRBV28; D is unclear. V was shortened by 8 bases and J by 7 bases, with 15 bases between the two germline ends. Per germline, CDR1 MDHEN and CDR2 SYDVKM. CDR3 length equals 13 residues. CDR3 sequence (DNA): TGTGCCAGCGACATCCGGACGGGGCAGCCCCAGCATTTT. It codes for CASDIRTGQPQHF.

This clone was picked up a small number of times. The V and J genes are TRBV19 and TRBJ1-2; D uncertain. V shed 6 bases and J shed 4 bases, with 15 bases lying between them. Germline V gene sequence: CDR1 LNHDA, CDR2 SQIVND (reference sequence). The CDR3 is 14 amino acids. CDR3 residues: CASRETIGRYGYTF. The CDR3 DNA reads TGTGCCAGTAGGGAAACTATAGGTCGCTATGGCTACACCTTC.

The CDR3 DNA follows: TGTGCCAGCAGCCAAGTCGTAGGGGCCCGCTATGGCTACACCTTC. This gives the protein CASSQVVGARYGYTF. The chain combines TRBV28 with TRBJ1-2; TRBD1 might be the D (5 bases). V lost 6 bases and J 4 bases, leaving 18 bases between the germline ends. This CDR3 contains 15 residues. CDR1 MDHEN and CDR2 SYDVKM come from the germline V gene.

The chain couples TRBV27 to TRBJ2-1; TRBD2 matches at 11 bases. The CDR3 totals 17 residues. The V gene's germline CDR1 is MNHEY and CDR2 SMNVEV (reference sequence). V trimming: 0 bases; J trimming: 5 bases; junction bases outside the gene matches: 6. In nucleotides, the CDR3 is TGTGCCAGCAGTTTATCTCTAGCGGGGGGCCTAAACAATGAGCAGTTCTTC. Protein product: CASSLSLAGGLNNEQFF.

The CDR3 is CASSQDSPSSGGTKHEQFF. The CDR3 region has the DNA TGCGCCAGCAGCCAAGATTCCCCCTCTAGCGGGGGAACTAAGCATGAGCAGTTCTTC. The J gene is TRBJ2-1, the V gene TRBV4-1; 10 bases fit TRBD2. Per the germline V gene, CDR1 is MGHRA and CDR2 is YSYEKL. Trimming removed 0 bases from V and 8 bases from J; junction bases left unmatched: 16. The CDR3 is 19 amino acids.

V gene TRBV28 combines with J gene TRBJ1-5; a weak D match, TRBD1 (6 bases). The ends were cut back, 6 bases at V and 2 bases at J, with 14 bases in the middle. Germline lookup yields CDR1 MDHEN and CDR2 SYDVKM. The CDR3 spans 15 residues. Here the CDR3 DNA reads TGTGCCAGCAGACCAACAGGGATCGGCAATCAGCCCCAGCATTTT. Translating it yields CASRPTGIGNQPQHF.

This chain connects TRBV28 to TRBJ2-1; 8 bases align to TRBD1. Germline lookup yields CDR1 MDHEN and CDR2 SYDVKM. J gave up 8 bases and V 4 bases, and 4 bases lay outside the gene matches. The CDR3 is 13 residues long. This chain's CDR3 is CASSSGQGDEQFF. The CDR3 nucleotides read TGTGCCAGCAGTTCTGGACAGGGTGATGAGCAGTTCTTC. Supplemented by reference TRBV28 and TRBJ2-1, the full variable domain reads DVKVTQSSRYLVKRTGEKVFLECVQDMDHENMFWYRQDPGLGLRLIYFSYDVKMKEKGDIPEGYSVSREKKERFSLILESASTNQTSMYLCASSSGQGDEQFFGPGTRLTVL.

DNA of the CDR3: TGTGCCAGCAGTGCCTACAGGGATGGGATCGATGGCTACACCTTC. The encoded protein is CASSAYRDGIDGYTF. The V and J genes are TRBV27 and TRBJ1-2; D might be TRBD1 (6 bases). The V and J ends lost 5 bases and 6 bases respectively, with 19 bases between them. The CDR3 spans 15 residues. In germline, CDR1 is MNHEY, CDR2 SMNVEV (reference sequence).

The chain's CDR3 is CASSLFHGGSGNTIYF. The CDR3 DNA reads TGTGCCAGCAGCTTATTTCACGGCGGCTCTGGAAACACCATATATTTT. The V call is TRBV11-2, the J call TRBJ1-3; D uncertain. Trimming took 2 bases from V and 0 from J, leaving 11 bases between them. CDR1 and CDR2 (germline): SGHAT, FQNNGV. The CDR3 consists of 16 residues.

This clone has more than one count but fewer than ten. The rearrangement uses TRBV4-3 and TRBJ2-3; 9 positions match TRBD2. The CDR3 covers 14 residues. The V gene's germline CDR1 is LGHNA and CDR2 YSLEER. After removal of 4 bases from V and 1 base from J, the junction contained 0 bases not matched to a gene. In DNA form, the CDR3 reads TGCGCCAGCAGCCGCGGGGGGGGCACAGATACGCAGTATTTT. Encoded protein: CASSRGGGTDTQYF.

The V gene is TRBV2, the J gene TRBJ2-7; possibly TRBD1 for D (5 bases). The V and J ends lost 6 bases and 6 bases respectively, with 9 bases between them. The CDR3 extends over 11 amino acids. Germline V CDR1 and CDR2: SNHLY, FYNNEI. CDR3 coding DNA: TGTGCCAGCAGCCAGACAGTCGAGCAGTACTTC. It codes for CASSQTVEQYF. The full variable domain, in which reference TRBV2 and TRBJ2-7 provide the parts outside the CDR3, is EPEVTQTPSHQVTQMGQEVILRCVPISNHLYFYWYRQILGQKVEFLVSFYNNEISEKSEIFDDQFSVERPDGSNFTLKIRSTKLEDSAMYFCASSQTVEQYFGPGTRLTVT.

V is TRBV9 and J is TRBJ2-3, with a tentative D call TRBD2 (6 bases). Germline V gives CDR1 SGDLS, CDR2 YYNGEE. This CDR3 is built from 16 residues. V gave up 0 bases and J gave up 3 bases, with 14 bases separating them. CDR3 amino acids: CASSVDAGFGTDTQYF. The CDR3 nucleotides are TGTGCCAGCAGCGTAGATGCGGGGTTTGGGACAGATACGCAGTATTTT.

This clone was detected a few times. CDR3 DNA: TGTGCCAGCAGTTTCGGCGCAGGGAACGAGCAGTACTTC. This encodes CASSFGAGNEQYF. V is TRBV27 and J is TRBJ2-7; possible D gene TRBD1, 5 bases. This CDR3 comprises 13 residues. Germline values: CDR1 MNHEY, CDR2 SMNVEV (reference sequence). Trimming stripped 3 bases from V and 5 bases from J, with 11 bases between.

The gene calls are TRBV5-1 and TRBJ2-1; 7 bases map to TRBD1. CDR3 length equals 15 residues. The V gene end was trimmed by 2 bases and the J gene end by 3 bases; junction bases not matched to a gene: 5. Per germline, CDR1 SGHRS and CDR2 YFSETQ. This CDR3 reads CASSFATGNYNEQFF. The CDR3 DNA is TGCGCCAGCAGCTTCGCGACAGGGAACTACAATGAGCAGTTCTTC.

The rearrangement joins TRBV5-1 to TRBJ2-7; a weak D match, TRBD1 (5 bases). CDR3 length equals 14 residues. V was pared by 4 bases and J by 2 bases, with 13 bases between. Germline CDR1 and CDR2: SGHRS and YFSETQ. As DNA, the CDR3 is TGCGCCAGCAGCGTAGGGGTCCTTACCTACGAGCAGTACTTC. This encodes CASSVGVLTYEQYF. Variable domain in full (rest from reference TRBV5-1 and TRBJ2-7): KAGVTQTPRYLIKTRGQQVTLSCSPISGHRSVSWYQQTPGQGLQFLFEYFSETQRNKGNFPGRFSGRQFSNSRSEMNVSTLELGDSALYLCASSVGVLTYEQYFGPGTRLTVT.

The chain has TRBV28 and TRBJ2-7; possible D gene TRBD2, 7 bases. Germline V gene sequence: CDR1 MDHEN, CDR2 SYDVKM. V lost 3 bases and J lost 3, with 15 bases in between. CDR3 size: 15 residues. The CDR3 loop is CASSFRGGVGYEQYF. CDR3 DNA: TGTGCCAGCAGTTTTAGGGGGGGGGTAGGCTACGAGCAGTACTTC.